This T cell receptor beta chain was obtained from a study of shared clonotypes between healthy human individuals. CD8 cells classed as naive were CD45RO-negative and positively selected for CCR7, excluding terminally differentiated effector memory CD45RA+ cells. V gave up 0 bases and J gave up 4 bases, with 9 bases separating them. From germline, CDR1 is MNHEY and CDR2 SVGAGI. This CDR3 has 14 amino acids. Generated by immunoSEQ multiplex PCR, the TCRdb table keeps only in-frame clones and is missing some. Altogether about 2 million clones are present, about 95% being singletons, with the ten largest covering around 1.1%. Regarding this clone: Antigen: not known.

Study-level points and caveats: In the sorted subsets, rarefaction showed sequencing was incomplete despite large depth.

The rearrangement links TRBV6-5 to TRBJ1-2; D is unresolved. The sequenced sample was naive CD8+ T cells sorted from blood. This TCR came from a man aged 18 to 30 in good health. The DNA of the CDR3 is TGTGCCAGCAGTTACTCGAATCCCATCTATGGCTACACCTTC. This codes for CASSYSNPIYGYTF.